This entry lists 31 T cell receptor beta chains sequenced from one sample in a study of T-cell reconstitution after alpha-beta-depleted transplantation in children. During its preparation, the TCRbeta library received unique molecular identifiers. TCRdb used MiXCR to reprocess the PCR reads, holding one entry per CDR3 protein. The sample consists of about 540,000 distinct CDR3 sequences, around 18% of them appearing once. The source was PBMCs from the stem cell graft donor, collected from the stem cell graft. The receptors here all came from a human donor who donated a stem cell graft to a child with acute lymphoblastic leukemia.

This clonotype was seen a few times. V gene TRBV5-5 combines with J gene TRBJ2-3; the D call may be TRBD1 or TRBD2 (5 bases each). Trimming removed 2 bases at V and 2 bases at J, with 15 bases between. Looked up from germline, CDR1 is SGHKS and CDR2 is YYEKEE (reference sequence). The CDR3 loop spans 16 amino acids. This CDR3 reads CASSFEGLLPTDTQYF. The CDR3 DNA follows: TGTGCCAGCAGCTTTGAGGGGCTTTTACCCACAGATACGCAGTATTTT.

This clonotype was detected a few times. This CDR3 is CASSSTFWGSADTQYF. The CDR3 DNA follows: TGTGCCAGCAGCTCCACTTTCTGGGGTAGCGCAGATACGCAGTATTTT. The chain carries TRBV11-2 and TRBJ2-3; a weak D match, TRBD2 (5 bases). The germline V and J ends were trimmed by 4 bases and 4 bases, with 18 bases remaining between them. There are 16 residues in the CDR3. Germline CDR1 reads SGHAT; CDR2 reads FQNNGV. The full variable domain, its missing parts supplied by reference TRBV11-2 and TRBJ2-3, is EAGVAQSPRYKIIEKRQSVAFWCNPISGHATLYWYQQILGQGPKLLIQFQNNGVVDDSQLPKDRFSAERLKGVDSTLKIQPAKLEDSAVYLCASSSTFWGSADTQYFGPGTRLTVL.

This chain uses TRBV14 with TRBJ2-1, with 8 positions matching TRBD1. Germline-derived CDR1 and CDR2 are SGHDN and FVKESK. This CDR3 is 17 amino acids long. Unmatched junction bases numbered 10, after V lost 0 bases and J lost 6 bases. CDR3 amino acids: CASSQETRGRFGNEQFF. The CDR3 bases are TGTGCCAGCAGCCAAGAAACCAGGGGGCGTTTTGGCAATGAGCAGTTCTTC.

In this sample, this clonotype turned up a few times. V is TRBV4-1 and J is TRBJ2-5; the D is unclear. Germline V gene sequence: CDR1 MGHRA, CDR2 YSYEKL. This CDR3 spans 16 amino acids. V lost 1 base to trimming and J lost 5 bases, with 17 bases between them. In DNA form, the CDR3 reads TGCGCCAGCAGCCAAGTTTCTACTTCGGCCGGGGAGACCCAGTACTTC. This translates into CASSQVSTSAGETQYF.

The J gene is TRBJ1-2, the V gene TRBV29-1, with TRBD1 as a possible D gene (5 bases). CDR3 length: 13 residues. Trimming cost V 7 bases and J 4 bases, with 16 bases left between them. CDR1 and CDR2 (germline): SQVTM, ANQGSEA. This chain's CDR3 is CSGYGGTGYGYTF. DNA for the CDR3: TGCAGCGGCTACGGGGGTACGGGCTATGGCTACACCTTC.

Here the CDR3 reads CASSLAPGVNAEAFF. The CDR3 DNA sequence: TGTGCCAGCAGCTTGGCCCCGGGGGTTAACGCTGAAGCTTTCTTT. The chain is built from TRBV5-6 and TRBJ1-1, with D perhaps matching TRBD1 (5 bases). Per germline, CDR1 SGHDT and CDR2 YYEEEE. V was shortened by 0 bases and J by 6 bases, with 15 bases between the two germline ends. The CDR3 totals 15 residues.

The chain joins TRBV18 to TRBJ2-1, with unresolved D. V lost 1 base to trimming and J lost 7 bases, with 8 bases between them. Germline V gives CDR1 KGHSH, CDR2 LQKENI. The CDR3 runs to 13 residues. CDR3 sequence: CASSPLGPNEQFF. The CDR3 nucleotides are TGTGCCAGCTCACCACTCGGACCTAATGAGCAGTTCTTC. Drawing the rest from reference TRBV18 and TRBJ2-1, the complete variable domain is NAGVMQNPRHLVRRRGQEARLRCSPMKGHSHVYWYRQLPEEGLKFMVYLQKENIIDESGMPKERFSAEFPKEGPSILRIQQVVRGDSAAYFCASSPLGPNEQFFGPGTRLTVL.

This clonotype was detected a few times. This sequence joins TRBV12-3 or TRBV12-4 and TRBJ2-3, with 14 bases identical to TRBD2. There are 18 residues in the CDR3. J gave up 1 base and V 10 bases, and 13 bases lay outside the gene matches. The CDR3 here is CATLGLAGESVGTDTQYF. As DNA, the CDR3 is TGTGCCACCCTGGGACTAGCGGGGGAGTCAGTTGGCACAGATACGCAGTATTTT.

The rearrangement joins TRBV6-1 to TRBJ2-1; D remains ambiguous. This CDR3 is built from 12 residues. V dropped 7 bases and J dropped 0 bases, with 4 bases sitting between them. CDR1 and CDR2 (germline): MNHNS, SASEGT. The CDR3 loop is CASIRSYNEQFF. CDR3 coding DNA: TGTGCCAGCATTCGCTCCTACAATGAGCAGTTCTTC.

V is TRBV12-3 or TRBV12-4 and J is TRBJ2-2, with TRBD2 identical over 8 bases. There are 14 residues in the CDR3. V lost 3 bases to trimming and J lost 9 bases; unmatched junction nucleotides: 6. Here the CDR3 reads CASSFLGRDRELFF. In nucleotides, the CDR3 is TGTGCCAGCAGTTTTCTCGGGAGGGACAGGGAGCTGTTTTTT.

The table lists this clonotype with a few counts. V gene TRBV20-1 combines with J gene TRBJ1-2, with 8 bases aligning to TRBD1. Germline-derived CDR1 and CDR2 are DFQATT and SNEGSKA (reference sequence). V shed 6 bases, J shed 6 bases, and the junction held 15 bases outside the gene matches. This CDR3 contains 15 residues. The CDR3 DNA is TGCAGTGCCCGACCCTATACAGGGGGAAAGGATGGCTACACCTTC. This encodes CSARPYTGGKDGYTF.

This clonotype showed up just a few times. The chain is built from TRBV7-9 and TRBJ1-6, with D perhaps TRBD1 (6 bases). The CDR3 spans 14 residues. CDR1 SEHNR and CDR2 FQNEAQ come from the germline V gene (reference sequence). The germline V and J ends were trimmed by 5 bases and 10 bases, with 15 bases remaining between them. The CDR3 loop reads CASSPRGAGSPLHF. The CDR3, as DNA: TGTGCCAGCAGCCCCCGGGGGGCAGGGTCACCCCTCCACTTT.

The sample holds a few counts of this clonotype. The chain joins TRBV5-1 to TRBJ2-1, with TRBD1 identical over 9 bases. The J segment lost 0 bases and the V segment lost 9 bases, leaving 7 bases of the junction unmatched. CDR3 size: 15 residues. Looked up from germline, CDR1 is SGHRS and CDR2 is YFSETQ. The CDR3 DNA reads TGCGCCACAACAGGGGGCCCGAGCTCCTACAATGAGCAGTTCTTC. It encodes CATTGGPSSYNEQFF. Filled out from reference TRBV5-1 and TRBJ2-1, the complete variable domain reads KAGVTQTPRYLIKTRGQQVTLSCSPISGHRSVSWYQQTPGQGLQFLFEYFSETQRNKGNFPGRFSGRQFSNSRSEMNVSTLELGDSALYLCATTGGPSSYNEQFFGPGTRLTVL.

The V call is TRBV20-1, the J call TRBJ1-6, with TRBD1 as a possible D gene (5 bases). This CDR3 region has 12 residues. Per the germline V gene, CDR1 is DFQATT and CDR2 is SNEGSKA (reference sequence). Trimming left V 3 bases short and J 10 bases short, with 10 bases between. DNA of the CDR3: TGCAGTGCTAGTCAGGGACGGTCACCCCTCCACTTT. Translated: CSASQGRSPLHF.

The sample holds a few counts of this clonotype. As DNA, the CDR3 is TGCGCCAGCAGCCGAAACAGGGGGCACGGCTACACCTTC. Translating it yields CASSRNRGHGYTF. The chain combines TRBV5-1 with TRBJ1-2; 9 bases match TRBD1. The V and J ends lost 4 bases and 8 bases, in that order; junction bases with no gene match: 6. Germline CDR1 and CDR2: SGHRS and YFSETQ. This CDR3 is built from 13 residues.

The CDR3 DNA sequence: TGTGCCAGCGCCCGTAGACAGGGTCGGAACATTCAGTACTTC. Residues: CASARRQGRNIQYF. The chain has TRBV12-3 or TRBV12-4 and TRBJ2-4; 7 nucleotides match TRBD1. With V trimmed by 8 bases and J by 7 bases, 11 bases remained unmatched. The CDR3 sequence is 14 residues long.

The chain combines TRBV19 with TRBJ1-5; TRBD1 might be the D (5 bases). The CDR3 spans 13 residues. Germline V gives CDR1 LNHDA, CDR2 SQIVND (reference sequence). V lost 6 bases and J 5 bases, leaving 11 bases between the germline ends. Here the CDR3 DNA reads TGTGCCAGTAGCAAGGACAACTATCAGCCCCAGCATTTT. Its translation is CASSKDNYQPQHF.

The chain has TRBV15 and TRBJ2-2; possibly TRBD2 for D (6 bases). The germline V gene encodes CDR1 LNHNV and CDR2 YYDKDF (reference sequence). Trimming removed 6 bases at V and 7 bases at J, with 12 bases between. The CDR3 is 13 amino acids. The CDR3 DNA sequence: TGTGCCACCAGTGGAGGGCCGGGCGGGGAGCTGTTTTTT. Protein: CATSGGPGGELFF. Looking up the rest from reference TRBV15 and TRBJ2-2 gives the full variable domain: DAMVIQNPRYQVTQFGKPVTLSCSQTLNHNVMYWYQQKSSQAPKLLFHYYDKDFNNEADTPDNFQSRRPNTSFCFLDIRSPGLGDTAMYLCATSGGPGGELFFGEGSRLTVL.

This rearrangement joins TRBV5-1 to TRBJ2-7; no clear D gene. Per germline, CDR1 SGHRS and CDR2 YFSETQ. V lost 2 bases to trimming and J lost 5 bases, with 8 bases between them. The CDR3 runs to 12 residues. The CDR3 DNA follows: TGCGCCAGCAGCTTTTCGAAGGACGAGCAGTACTTC. Translation gives CASSFSKDEQYF.

This clonotype was recorded a few times. The chain combines TRBV4-1 with TRBJ1-1; maybe TRBD1 (6 bases). The ends were cut back, 1 base at V and 3 bases at J, with 27 bases in the middle. The CDR3 is 20 residues long. Germline V gene sequence: CDR1 MGHRA, CDR2 YSYEKL. This chain's CDR3 is CASSQAILRLGGRRDTEAFF. CDR3 bases: TGCGCCAGCAGCCAAGCAATCCTACGCCTGGGGGGCCGGAGGGACACTGAAGCTTTCTTT.

This clonotype was observed a handful of times. The chain recombines TRBV5-1 with TRBJ2-1; TRBD2 matches at 7 bases. Germline CDR1 and CDR2: SGHRS and YFSETQ. The CDR3 spans 13 residues. Trimming removed 10 bases from V and 6 bases from J; junction bases left unmatched: 10. CDR3 DNA: TGCGCCTCATTTCTGGCGGGAGCCAATGAGCAGTTCTTC. It yields the protein CASFLAGANEQFF.

The V call is TRBV5-1, the J call TRBJ2-2; 10 bases are a match to TRBD2. The CDR3 sequence is 15 residues long. With V trimmed by 2 bases and J by 5 bases, 3 bases remained unmatched. Looked up from germline, CDR1 is SGHRS and CDR2 is YFSETQ. The CDR3 DNA reads as TGCGCCAGCAGCTTCCTAGCGGGAGAGACCGGGGAGCTGTTTTTT. This sequence encodes CASSFLAGETGELFF. The variable domain in full, completed from reference TRBV5-1 and TRBJ2-2, reads KAGVTQTPRYLIKTRGQQVTLSCSPISGHRSVSWYQQTPGQGLQFLFEYFSETQRNKGNFPGRFSGRQFSNSRSEMNVSTLELGDSALYLCASSFLAGETGELFFGEGSRLTVL.

This clonotype was counted once. The rearrangement links TRBV18 to TRBJ1-5, with a possible D match to TRBD1 (5 bases). V lost 4 bases, J lost 3 bases, and 16 bases lay in between. The CDR3 is made up of 16 amino acids. CDR1 and CDR2 from the germline V gene are KGHSH and LQKENI. The CDR3 spells CASSLQGFVNNQPQHF. As DNA, the CDR3 is TGTGCCAGCTCACTTCAGGGTTTTGTGAACAATCAGCCCCAGCATTTT.

The sample holds a few counts of this clonotype. The V and J genes are TRBV4-1 and TRBJ2-5, with D hard to call. V lost 1 base, J lost 5 bases, and 11 bases lay in between. Germline V gene sequence: CDR1 MGHRA, CDR2 YSYEKL. The CDR3 has 14 residues. The CDR3 loop reads CASSQVGVRETQYF. DNA for the CDR3: TGCGCCAGCAGCCAAGTAGGAGTTCGGGAGACCCAGTACTTC.

V gene TRBV7-6 combines with J gene TRBJ2-2; 10 nucleotides line up with TRBD1. The germline V gene has CDR1 SGHVS and CDR2 FNYEAQ. There are 18 residues in the CDR3. V lost 0 bases to trimming and J lost 3 bases; unmatched junction nucleotides: 7. The CDR3 nucleotides are TGTGCCAGCAGCTTAGCTTCGAGAGGACAGGGGGACACCGGGGAGCTGTTTTTT. Residues: CASSLASRGQGDTGELFF.

This clonotype has only a few counts. The genes are TRBV27 and TRBJ1-1; tentatively, D is TRBD1 (6 bases). The CDR3 has 15 residues. The V gene's germline CDR1 is MNHEY and CDR2 SMNVEV (reference sequence). With 0 bases removed from V and 1 base from J, the gap between germline ends came to 9 bases. The DNA for the CDR3 is TGTGCCAGCAGTTTATCGGCGGGACAGAACACTGAAGCTTTCTTT. Its protein product is CASSLSAGQNTEAFF.

This clonotype was seen a few times. This chain connects TRBV10-3 to TRBJ2-1, with 14 bases identical to TRBD2. The CDR3 covers 15 residues. J lost 12 bases, V lost 2 bases, and 6 bases had no gene match. From germline, CDR1 is ENHRY and CDR2 SYGVKD. The CDR3 loop is CAISEPGLAGEGQFF. DNA for the CDR3: TGTGCCATCAGTGAGCCGGGACTAGCGGGAGAAGGGCAGTTCTTC.

J is TRBJ2-1 and V is TRBV12-3 or TRBV12-4; 7 bases align to TRBD2. This CDR3 region has 14 residues. The trim removed 7 bases at V and 3 bases at J, leaving 6 bases unmatched. CDR3 loop: CASTTSVDYNEQFF. CDR3 DNA: TGTGCCAGCACAACTAGCGTCGACTACAATGAGCAGTTCTTC.

This chain links TRBV3-1 with TRBJ2-7; 13 positions agree with TRBD2. CDR1 LGHDT and CDR2 YNNKEL come from the germline V gene (reference sequence). The CDR3 totals 17 residues. Trimming cost V 4 bases and J 0 bases; bases outside gene matches: 6. This CDR3 reads CASSRLAGGGSSYEQYF. In DNA, the CDR3 is TGTGCCAGCAGCCGACTAGCGGGAGGCGGGAGCTCCTACGAGCAGTACTTC.

The chain recombines TRBV15 with TRBJ2-3; D is unclear. Trimming took 4 bases from V and 7 from J, leaving 12 bases between them. This CDR3 has 13 amino acids. Germline CDR1 and CDR2: LNHNV and YYDKDF (reference sequence). The CDR3: CATSTRPSYTQYF. The CDR3 coding sequence is TGTGCCACCAGCACACGTCCCTCGTATACGCAGTATTTT. Filled out from reference TRBV15 and TRBJ2-3, the complete variable domain reads DAMVIQNPRYQVTQFGKPVTLSCSQTLNHNVMYWYQQKSSQAPKLLFHYYDKDFNNEADTPDNFQSRRPNTSFCFLDIRSPGLGDTAMYLCATSTRPSYTQYFGPGTRLTVL.

This clonotype was counted a few times. The chain joins TRBV11-2 to TRBJ2-2; 11 bases match TRBD2. The CDR3 sequence is 17 residues long. Trimming took 5 bases from V and 3 from J; bases not matched to a gene: 8. CDR1 is SGHAT, CDR2 FQNNGV, per germline. This CDR3 reads CASSDPSLAGDTGELFF. The CDR3 coding sequence is TGTGCCAGCAGCGATCCCTCACTAGCGGGAGACACCGGGGAGCTGTTTTTT. Using reference TRBV11-2 and TRBJ2-2 for the parts outside the CDR3, the full variable domain is EAGVAQSPRYKIIEKRQSVAFWCNPISGHATLYWYQQILGQGPKLLIQFQNNGVVDDSQLPKDRFSAERLKGVDSTLKIQPAKLEDSAVYLCASSDPSLAGDTGELFFGEGSRLTVL.